The 18 T cell receptor beta chains presented below share a single source sample, sequenced in a study of shared clonotypes between healthy human individuals. The assay was immunoSEQ multiplex PCR, and TCRdb's table has in-frame clones only and misses some. The profile shows millions of clones, more than 90% of them singletons. Sequencing was carried out using naive CD4+ T cells sorted from blood. Indicated subset: CD45RA+ positively selected. The receptor source for this set is a man aged 18 to 30 in good health.

The chain carries TRBV10-3 and TRBJ2-3; possibly TRBD2 for D (6 bases). Per germline, CDR1 ENHRY and CDR2 SYGVKD. This CDR3 comprises 12 residues. V gave up 9 bases and J gave up 3 bases, with 10 bases separating them. DNA for the CDR3: TGTGCCATGGGAGGCGATACAGATACGCAGTATTTT. This translates into CAMGGDTDTQYF.

V usage is TRBV7-2 and J usage is TRBJ2-2; TRBD1 or TRBD2 may be the D gene (7 bases each). Germline values: CDR1 SGHTA, CDR2 FQGNSA. The CDR3 loop spans 16 amino acids. The V and J ends lost 3 bases and 0 bases respectively, with 11 bases between them. The CDR3 coding sequence is TGTGCCAGCAGCTTCAGGGGGGGCCCGAACACCGGGGAGCTGTTTTTT. Its protein is CASSFRGGPNTGELFF.

The CDR3 protein is CASSLRLAGAGTDTQYF. In DNA, the CDR3 is TGTGCCAGCAGCTTACGGCTCGCGGGAGCCGGGACAGATACGCAGTATTTT. The rearrangement joins TRBV7-2 to TRBJ2-3; TRBD2 agrees at 7 bases. The ends lost 2 bases at V and 3 bases at J; junction bases unmatched: 11. This CDR3 is 17 amino acids long. Per germline, CDR1 SGHTA and CDR2 FQGNSA. The full variable domain, with the rest looked up from reference TRBV7-2 and TRBJ2-3, is GAGVSQSPSNKVTEKGKDVELRCDPISGHTALYWYRQSLGQGLEFLIYFQGNSAPDKSGLPSDRFSAERTGGSVSTLTIQRTQQEDSAVYLCASSLRLAGAGTDTQYFGPGTRLTVL.

This chain links TRBV19 with TRBJ1-2; 9 bases are a match to TRBD1. V lost 5 bases, J lost 7 bases, and 11 bases stayed unmatched. CDR3 length: 15 residues. Per the germline V gene, CDR1 is LNHDA and CDR2 is SQIVND (reference sequence). The CDR3 DNA sequence: TGTGCCAGTAGTGACTTGTCCGGGACAGGGTCTGGCTACACCTTC. This encodes CASSDLSGTGSGYTF.

The chain employs TRBV6-5 and TRBJ1-5; TRBD1 matches 10 bases. This CDR3 comprises 15 residues. The V segment lost 2 bases and the J segment 7 bases; nucleotides outside the gene matches: 5. In germline, CDR1 is MNHEY, CDR2 SVGAGI. CDR3 amino acids: CASSYGGTGEQPQHF. For the CDR3, the DNA is TGTGCCAGCAGTTACGGCGGGACAGGGGAACAGCCCCAGCATTTT.

As for this clone: This sequence may be a read error, since a much larger clone differs from it by one base. Different DNA sequences within this sample yield the same CDR3. The chain carries TRBV2 and TRBJ2-7; D is uncertain. Germline CDR1 is SNHLY and CDR2 is FYNNEI. The CDR3 is 11 residues long. Between the trimmed V and J ends, which lost 4 bases and 0 bases, there was a span of 1 base. The CDR3: CASSASYEQYF. DNA for the CDR3: TGTGCCAGCAGTGCCTCCTACGAGCAGTACTTC.

The gene calls are TRBV6-5 and TRBJ1-4, with D uncertain. This CDR3 is 15 amino acids long. V lost 6 bases and J 8 bases, leaving 19 bases between the germline ends. Germline CDR1 MNHEY, CDR2 SVGAGI. The CDR3: CASSSLGPPREKLFF. CDR3 bases: TGTGCCAGCAGCTCCCTTGGACCGCCCAGAGAAAAACTGTTTTTT.

This chain links TRBV6-5 with TRBJ2-5; no reliable D call. In germline, CDR1 is MNHEY, CDR2 SVGAGI. Trimming left V 2 bases short and J 0 bases short, with 7 bases between. The CDR3 is 14 amino acids. The CDR3: CASSYEPYQETQYF. In nucleotides, the CDR3 is TGTGCCAGCAGTTACGAGCCGTACCAAGAGACCCAGTACTTC.

V gene TRBV4-3 combines with J gene TRBJ1-1, with D perhaps TRBD1 (5 bases). Per germline, CDR1 LGHNA and CDR2 YSLEER. CDR3 size: 15 residues. V gave up 0 bases and J gave up 12 bases, with 20 bases separating them. CDR3 nucleotide sequence: TGCGCCAGCAGCCAAGAAAGACAGAGAGGGTCCGGGCCTTTCTTT. It codes for CASSQERQRGSGPFF.

The chain couples TRBV9 to TRBJ2-2, with D perhaps matching TRBD1 (5 bases). The germline gives CDR1 SGDLS, CDR2 YYNGEE. The CDR3 is 16 residues long. V shed 1 base and J shed 1 base, with 11 bases lying between them. CDR3 region: CASSVFTQGNTGELFF. Here the CDR3 DNA reads TGTGCCAGCAGCGTATTCACCCAGGGGAACACCGGGGAGCTGTTTTTT. The full variable domain, its missing parts supplied by reference TRBV9 and TRBJ2-2, is DSGVTQTPKHLITATGQRVTLRCSPRSGDLSVYWYQQSLDQGLQFLIQYYNGEERAKGNILERFSAQQFPDLHSELNLSSLELGDSALYFCASSVFTQGNTGELFFGEGSRLTVL.

In its sample, this clone was seen once. This rearrangement joins TRBV6-5 to TRBJ1-1, with 7 bases matching TRBD1. The CDR3 runs to 14 residues. V shed 2 bases, J shed 5 bases, and the junction held 5 bases outside the gene matches. The germline V gene encodes CDR1 MNHEY and CDR2 SVGAGI. CDR3 protein: CASSYQGEGTEAFF. The CDR3 DNA reads as TGTGCCAGCAGTTACCAGGGGGAGGGAACTGAAGCTTTCTTT.

This chain uses TRBV5-4 with TRBJ2-7; D not certain. Germline V gene data show CDR1 as SGHNT and CDR2 as YYREEE (reference sequence). The CDR3 is 15 amino acids. Trimming took 4 bases from V and 2 from J, leaving 16 bases between them. This CDR3 reads CASSPPGYSTYEQYF. The CDR3 nucleotides are TGTGCCAGCAGCCCGCCTGGGTACTCAACCTACGAGCAGTACTTC.

Written as DNA, the CDR3 is TGTGCCAGCAGCTTAGCGCGAACGGGAGTGGAGTTCTTC. It translates to CASSLARTGVEFF. The V call is TRBV7-6, the J call TRBJ2-1; D possibly corresponds to TRBD2 (6 bases). The CDR3 runs 13 residues. Germline V CDR1 and CDR2: SGHVS, FNYEAQ. The ends were cut back, 0 bases at V and 14 bases at J, with 14 bases in the middle.

This sequence joins TRBV5-1 and TRBJ2-2; D unclear. Germline CDR1 and CDR2: SGHRS and YFSETQ. Trimming took off 7 bases at V and 0 bases at J, with 13 bases between the two ends. The length of the CDR3 is 15 residues. The CDR3 spells CASAPGGTNTGELFF. CDR3 DNA sequence: TGCGCCAGCGCCCCGGGCGGAACGAACACCGGGGAGCTGTTTTTT.

The rearrangement links TRBV2 to TRBJ2-7; the D call may be TRBD1 or TRBD2 (5 bases each). V was shortened by 8 bases and J by 3 bases, with 8 bases between the two germline ends. The CDR3 is 11 amino acids. Germline CDR1 is SNHLY and CDR2 is FYNNEI. The CDR3 DNA is TGTGCCAGCGGGGACGGCTACGAGCAGTACTTC. Protein sequence: CASGDGYEQYF.

This clone was detected only once. J is TRBJ2-7 and V is TRBV5-6; 7 bases are a match to TRBD2. Trimming cost V 4 bases and J 3 bases; bases outside gene matches: 7. This CDR3 spans 14 amino acids. Per the germline V gene, CDR1 is SGHDT and CDR2 is YYEEEE. This CDR3 is CASSPGVAGYEQYF. The CDR3 DNA reads as TGTGCCAGCAGCCCGGGGGTAGCGGGCTACGAGCAGTACTTC.

The V call is TRBV19, the J call TRBJ2-6; D unresolved. CDR1 and CDR2 (germline): LNHDA, SQIVND (reference sequence). Trimming removed 5 bases at V and 5 bases at J, with 16 bases between. This CDR3 is 16 amino acids long. The CDR3 spells CASSGKSQSRANVLTF. The DNA of the CDR3 is TGTGCCAGTAGTGGTAAATCACAAAGTCGGGCCAACGTCCTGACTTTC. The whole variable domain, filled in from reference TRBV19 and TRBJ2-6, reads DGGITQSPKYLFRKEGQNVTLSCEQNLNHDAMYWYRQDPGQGLRLIYYSQIVNDFQKGDIAEGYSVSREKKESFPLTVTSAQKNPTAFYLCASSGKSQSRANVLTFGAGSRLTVL.

The chain recombines TRBV10-3 with TRBJ1-6; 7 nucleotides match TRBD1. V lost 3 bases to trimming and J lost 8 bases; unmatched junction nucleotides: 7. The germline V gene has CDR1 ENHRY and CDR2 SYGVKD. The CDR3 loop spans 15 amino acids. CDR3 region: CAISDQGVYHSPLHF. The CDR3 DNA is TGTGCCATCAGTGATCAGGGGGTTTATCATTCACCCCTCCACTTT.